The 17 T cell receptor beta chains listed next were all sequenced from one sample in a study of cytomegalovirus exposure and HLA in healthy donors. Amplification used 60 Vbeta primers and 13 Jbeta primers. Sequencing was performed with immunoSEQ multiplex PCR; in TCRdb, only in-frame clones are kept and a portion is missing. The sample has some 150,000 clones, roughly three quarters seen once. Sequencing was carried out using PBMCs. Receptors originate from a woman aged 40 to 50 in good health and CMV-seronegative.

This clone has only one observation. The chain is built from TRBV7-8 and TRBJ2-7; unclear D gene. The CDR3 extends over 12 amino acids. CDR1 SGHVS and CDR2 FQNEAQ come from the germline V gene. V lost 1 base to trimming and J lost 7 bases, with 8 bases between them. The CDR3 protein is CASSLVRVEQYF. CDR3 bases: TGTGCCAGCAGCTTAGTGAGAGTAGAGCAGTACTTC.

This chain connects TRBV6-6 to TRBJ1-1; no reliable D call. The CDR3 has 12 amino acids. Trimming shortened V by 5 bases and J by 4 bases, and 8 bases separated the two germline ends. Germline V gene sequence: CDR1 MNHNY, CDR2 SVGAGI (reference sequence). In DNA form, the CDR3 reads TGTGCCAGCAGTCTGTCCAGCACTGAAGCTTTCTTT. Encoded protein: CASSLSSTEAFF.

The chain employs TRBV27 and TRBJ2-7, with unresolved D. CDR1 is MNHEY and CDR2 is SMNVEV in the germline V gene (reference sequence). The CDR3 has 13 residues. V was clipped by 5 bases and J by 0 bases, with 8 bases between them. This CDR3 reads CASSLGDSYEQYF. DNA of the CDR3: TGTGCCAGCAGTCTAGGCGACTCCTACGAGCAGTACTTC.

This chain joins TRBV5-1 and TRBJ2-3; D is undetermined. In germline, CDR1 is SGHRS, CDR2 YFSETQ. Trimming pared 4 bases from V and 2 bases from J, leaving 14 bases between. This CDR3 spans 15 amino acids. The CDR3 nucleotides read TGCGCCAGCAGCACCCAGGTTCCAGCCACAGATACGCAGTATTTT. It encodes CASSTQVPATDTQYF.

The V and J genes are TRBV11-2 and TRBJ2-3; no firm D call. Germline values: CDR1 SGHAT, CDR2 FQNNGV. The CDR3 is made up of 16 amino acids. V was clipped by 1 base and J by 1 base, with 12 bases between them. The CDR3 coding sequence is TGTGCCAGCAGCTTAGGACTTACCCTCCGCACAGATACGCAGTATTTT. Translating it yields CASSLGLTLRTDTQYF.

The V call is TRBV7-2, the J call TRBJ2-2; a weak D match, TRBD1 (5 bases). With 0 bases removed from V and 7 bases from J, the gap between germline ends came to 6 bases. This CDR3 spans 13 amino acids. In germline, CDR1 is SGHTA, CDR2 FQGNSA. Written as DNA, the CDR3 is TGTGCCAGCAGCTTAGCGGGGCACGGGGAGCTGTTTTTT. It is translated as CASSLAGHGELFF.

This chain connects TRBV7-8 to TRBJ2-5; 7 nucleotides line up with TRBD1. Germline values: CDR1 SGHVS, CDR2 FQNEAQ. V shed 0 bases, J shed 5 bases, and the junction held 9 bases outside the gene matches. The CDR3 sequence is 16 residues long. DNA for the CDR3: TGTGCCAGCAGCTTAGCCGATTACAGGGGAGAGGAGACCCAGTACTTC. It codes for CASSLADYRGEETQYF.

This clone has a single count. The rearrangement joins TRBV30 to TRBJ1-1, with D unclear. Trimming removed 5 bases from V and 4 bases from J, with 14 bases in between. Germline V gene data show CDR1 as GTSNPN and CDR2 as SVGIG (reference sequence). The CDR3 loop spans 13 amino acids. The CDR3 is CAWDLTVGTEAFF. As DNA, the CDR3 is TGTGCCTGGGACCTAACAGTGGGCACTGAAGCTTTCTTT.

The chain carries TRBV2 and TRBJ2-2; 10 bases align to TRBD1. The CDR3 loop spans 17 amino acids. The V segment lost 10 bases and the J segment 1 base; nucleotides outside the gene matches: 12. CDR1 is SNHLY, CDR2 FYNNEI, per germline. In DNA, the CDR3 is TGTGCCACCTTAACCGGGACAGGGGCTTTGAACACCGGGGAGCTGTTTTTT. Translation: CATLTGTGALNTGELFF.

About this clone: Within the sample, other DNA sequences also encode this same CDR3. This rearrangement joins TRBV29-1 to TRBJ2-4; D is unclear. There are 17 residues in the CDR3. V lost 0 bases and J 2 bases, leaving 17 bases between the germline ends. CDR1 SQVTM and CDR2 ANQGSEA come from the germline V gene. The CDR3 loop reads CSVEEVSNYVTKNIQYF. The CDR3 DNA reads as TGCAGCGTTGAAGAAGTTAGCAACTATGTGACCAAAAACATTCAGTACTTC.

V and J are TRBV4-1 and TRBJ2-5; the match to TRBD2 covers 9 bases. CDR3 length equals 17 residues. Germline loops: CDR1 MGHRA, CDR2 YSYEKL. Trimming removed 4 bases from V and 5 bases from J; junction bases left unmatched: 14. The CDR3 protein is CASSLGSGGGSAETQYF. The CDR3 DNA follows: TGCGCCAGCAGCCTGGGTAGCGGGGGTGGGAGCGCGGAGACCCAGTACTTC.

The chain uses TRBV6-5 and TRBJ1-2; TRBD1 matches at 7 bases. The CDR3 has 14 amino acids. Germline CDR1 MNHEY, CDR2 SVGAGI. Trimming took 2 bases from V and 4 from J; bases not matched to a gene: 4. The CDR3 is CASSYLGQLYGYTF. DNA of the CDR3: TGTGCCAGCAGTTACCTGGGACAGCTCTATGGCTACACCTTC.

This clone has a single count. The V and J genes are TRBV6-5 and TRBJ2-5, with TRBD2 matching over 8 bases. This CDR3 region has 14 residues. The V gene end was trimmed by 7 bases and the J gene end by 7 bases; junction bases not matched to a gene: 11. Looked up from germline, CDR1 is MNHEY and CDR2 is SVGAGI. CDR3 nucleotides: TGTGCCAGCACCCTCAAAAGGCTAGCGGGGACCCAGTACTTC. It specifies CASTLKRLAGTQYF.

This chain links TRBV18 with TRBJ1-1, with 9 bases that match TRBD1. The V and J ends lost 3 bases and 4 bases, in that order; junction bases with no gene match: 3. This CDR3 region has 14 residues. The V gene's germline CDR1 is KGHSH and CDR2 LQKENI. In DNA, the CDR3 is TGTGCCAGCTCACCGGCGACAGGGGGCACTGAAGCTTTCTTT. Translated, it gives CASSPATGGTEAFF.

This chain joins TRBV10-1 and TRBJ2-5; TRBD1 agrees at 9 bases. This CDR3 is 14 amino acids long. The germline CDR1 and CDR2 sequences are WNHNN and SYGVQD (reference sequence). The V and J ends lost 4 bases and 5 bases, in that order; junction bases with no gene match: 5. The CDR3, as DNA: TGCGCCAGCAGTGGGACAGGGGTGCGGGAGACCCAGTACTTC. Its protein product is CASSGTGVRETQYF.

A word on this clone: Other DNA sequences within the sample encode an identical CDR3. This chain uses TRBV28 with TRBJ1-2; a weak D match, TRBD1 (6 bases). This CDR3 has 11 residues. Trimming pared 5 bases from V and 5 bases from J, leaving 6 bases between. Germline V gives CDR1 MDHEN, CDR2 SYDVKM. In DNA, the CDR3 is TGTGCCAGCAGTACAGGGTATGGCTACACCTTC. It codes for CASSTGYGYTF.

The CDR3 loop reads CSARREETQYF. The DNA of the CDR3 is TGCAGTGCTAGACGGGAAGAGACCCAGTACTTC. The chain joins TRBV20-1 to TRBJ2-5, with D unresolved. Between the trimmed V and J ends, which lost 2 bases and 3 bases, there was a span of 4 bases. The CDR3 extends over 11 amino acids. From germline, CDR1 is DFQATT and CDR2 SNEGSKA (reference sequence).